This is a list of T cell receptor beta chains from one sample in a study of vaccination and CD4 T cells after COVID-19. No cognate antigen is known for these TCRs. TCRdb re-derived calls from the PCR reads in MiXCR, one entry per CDR3 protein. Of about 18,000 distinct CDR3 sequences listed, 60% to 80% are singletons. The sequenced sample was CD4+ T cells from blood, cultured in vitro. The receptor source for this set is a human donor who had recovered from COVID-19. The conserved cysteine and the conserved F or W are not part of the CDR3 here. A D gene is named only where the DNA matches it firmly. Size tells how often a clone was seen (once, few, many) or the class of an expanded clone, and some rows leave it out.

CDR3 protein,J gene,D gene,clone size,CDR3 length,V gene
AIGDGEINSPLH,TRBJ1-6,-,once,12,TRBV10-3
SLSRDRNTEAF,TRBJ1-1,TRBD1,-,11,TRBV29-1
ATSGGARQPQH,TRBJ1-5,-,-,11,TRBV24-1
ASSSGPYNSPLH,TRBJ1-6,-,-,12,TRBV6-5
SARGATYNEQF,TRBJ2-1,-,-,11,TRBV20-1
ASSLRQGNQPQH,TRBJ1-5,TRBD1,-,12,TRBV27
ASSEQLSYEQY,TRBJ2-7,-,-,11,TRBV2
AIRWTGGEQY,TRBJ2-7,-,-,10,TRBV10-3
AISEGPDNYGYT,TRBJ1-2,-,-,12,TRBV10-3
ASSYFAAPDNSPLH,TRBJ1-6,-,-,14,TRBV6-2/TRBV6-3
ASRAGQGGSYNSPLH,TRBJ1-6,TRBD1,-,15,TRBV5-1
ASSAGQAANEKLF,TRBJ1-4,TRBD1,few,13,TRBV7-2
ASSLRGTGDSYNSPLH,TRBJ1-6,TRBD1,-,16,TRBV27
ASSQDQAGSGYT,TRBJ1-2,-,-,12,TRBV4-1
ASSLLQGNQPQH,TRBJ1-5,-,-,12,TRBV19